Below, 17 T cell receptor beta chains from the same sample are listed, as sequenced in a study of glioma-infiltrating T cells. Amplification of TCR alpha and beta CDR3 regions from RNA used iRepertoire nested multiplex PCR. TCRdb re-derived calls from the multiplex PCR reads in MiXCR, one entry per CDR3 protein. The repertoire has over 70,000 distinct CDR3 sequences, about 23% of them found once; the top ten carry approximately 6.7%. Material for sequencing was glioma tissue, nonneoplastic brain tissue, or PBMCs (not recorded which). These receptors were collected from a human donor with low-grade glioma or glioblastoma, undergoing nonglioma brain surgery, or in good health (not recorded which).

Points on this clonotype: Just one base apart from a much larger clone, this may be a read error. J is TRBJ2-1 and V is TRBV12-3 or TRBV12-4, with a weak D call TRBD2 (6 bases). The CDR3 is 17 amino acids. V was clipped by 2 bases and J by 6 bases, with 20 bases between them. The CDR3 DNA sequence: TGTGCCAGCAGTTTACTTACGGGGGTGGGCGTGTTCAATGAGCAGTTCTTC. Translation gives CASSLLTGVGVFNEQFF.

Ten or more counts support this clonotype. The chain is built from TRBV14 and TRBJ2-3; 12 bases agree with TRBD2. The CDR3 extends over 17 amino acids. Per germline, CDR1 SGHDN and CDR2 FVKESK. J gave up 4 bases and V 1 base, and 6 bases lay outside the gene matches. The CDR3 coding sequence is TGTGCCAGCAGCCAAGGCTTGACTAGCGGGGGTTCAGATACGCAGTATTTT. Translation: CASSQGLTSGGSDTQYF.

This clonotype is categorized as medium-sized. V is TRBV6-6 and J is TRBJ1-1, with D hard to call. Germline values: CDR1 MNHNY, CDR2 SVGAGI (reference sequence). This CDR3 comprises 13 residues. The germline V and J ends were trimmed by 2 bases and 0 bases, with 4 bases remaining between them. This CDR3 is CASSYRVNTEAFF. The CDR3, as DNA: TGTGCCAGCAGTTACAGGGTGAACACTGAAGCTTTCTTT.

This clonotype appeared many times. V usage is TRBV19 and J usage is TRBJ1-5; D possibly corresponds to TRBD1 (5 bases). Trimming stripped 4 bases from V and 0 bases from J, with 7 bases between. CDR1 is LNHDA and CDR2 is SQIVND in the germline V gene (reference sequence). This CDR3 has 14 residues. The CDR3 coding sequence is TGTGCCAGTAGTAACAGGAATAGCAATCAGCCCCAGCATTTT. This encodes CASSNRNSNQPQHF.

This clonotype was detected many times. V gene TRBV27 combines with J gene TRBJ1-2, with 10 bases fitting TRBD1. The CDR3 consists of 16 residues. The ends lost 7 bases at V and 4 bases at J; junction bases unmatched: 12. Germline loops: CDR1 MNHEY, CDR2 SMNVEV (reference sequence). The CDR3 DNA reads TGTGCCAGCAAACCGGGACAGGGGAGAGTACGCTATGGCTACACCTTC. This sequence encodes CASKPGQGRVRYGYTF.

As to this clonotype: Since a much larger clone is just one base distant, this may be a read error. V is TRBV6-6 and J is TRBJ1-5, with a weak D call TRBD1 (5 bases). Germline V gene lookup returns CDR1 MNHNY and CDR2 SVGAGI (reference sequence). The CDR3 has 15 residues. The CDR3 is CASRNSGGNNRPQHF. CDR3 in DNA: TGTGCCAGCAGGAATAGCGGGGGAAACAATCGGCCCCAGCATTTT.

V usage is TRBV19 and J usage is TRBJ1-5, with TRBD1 matching over 7 bases. The CDR3 covers 16 residues. Germline V lookup: CDR1 LNHDA, CDR2 SQIVND (reference sequence). Trimming at V came to 0 bases and at J to 5 bases, leaving 7 bases not matched to a gene. As DNA, the CDR3 is TGTGCCAGTAGTATAGATCGAGACAGGGCTGATCAGCCCCAGCATTTT. Its protein is CASSIDRDRADQPQHF. Full variable domain (rest looked up from reference TRBV19 and TRBJ1-5): DGGITQSPKYLFRKEGQNVTLSCEQNLNHDAMYWYRQDPGQGLRLIYYSQIVNDFQKGDIAEGYSVSREKKESFPLTVTSAQKNPTAFYLCASSIDRDRADQPQHFGDGTRLSIL.

This clonotype was observed at least ten times. The genes are TRBV6-1 and TRBJ2-1, with D hard to call. V was shortened by 5 bases and J by 5 bases, with 4 bases between the two germline ends. CDR1 and CDR2 (germline): MNHNS, SASEGT. CDR3 length: 11 amino acids. The CDR3 coding sequence is TGTGCCAGCAGTCTCCACAATGAGCAGTTCTTC. This gives the protein CASSLHNEQFF.

This clonotype appeared many times. J is TRBJ1-1 and V is TRBV3-1; 7 bases fit TRBD1. This CDR3 has 16 residues. J lost 4 bases, V lost 2 bases, and 10 bases had no gene match. In germline, CDR1 is LGHDT, CDR2 YNNKEL (reference sequence). In DNA form, the CDR3 reads TGTGCCAGCAGCCAAAAGAAGACAGGGCTCGCCACTGAAGCTTTCTTT. Translation gives CASSQKKTGLATEAFF.

Ten or more counts support this clonotype. This chain uses TRBV12-3 or TRBV12-4 with TRBJ1-2; D not resolved. Between the trimmed V and J ends, which lost 5 bases and 6 bases, there was a span of 7 bases. The CDR3 totals 11 residues. The CDR3 region is CASSSRDGYTF. In DNA, the CDR3 is TGTGCCAGCAGTAGTAGAGATGGCTACACCTTC.

This clonotype was detected ten times or more. The chain employs TRBV7-9 and TRBJ1-2; D possibly corresponds to TRBD1 (5 bases). Germline CDR1 is SEHNR and CDR2 is FQNEAQ (reference sequence). V was cut by 5 bases and J by 4 bases, with 14 bases left in between. The CDR3 contains 14 residues. CDR3 coding DNA: TGTGCCAGCAGCCTAATGGGCAGGGCCTATGGCTACACCTTC. This gives the protein CASSLMGRAYGYTF.

This rearrangement joins TRBV5-1 to TRBJ2-3, with unresolved D. Germline CDR1 is SGHRS and CDR2 is YFSETQ. V was trimmed by 2 bases and J by 0 bases, leaving 10 bases between them. The CDR3 sequence is 15 residues long. The CDR3 protein is CASSFIGQSTDTQYF. The CDR3 nucleotides read TGCGCCAGCAGCTTTATAGGTCAAAGCACAGATACGCAGTATTTT.

The CDR3 nucleotides read TGTGCCAGCTCACCTTCCGGACAGGGGGCTCGAGGGGTCGCTGAAGCTTTCTTT. It yields the protein CASSPSGQGARGVAEAFF. The chain combines TRBV18 with TRBJ1-1, with 11 positions matching TRBD1. This CDR3 is 18 amino acids long. The junction had 15 bases not matched to a gene; V was cut back by 3 bases and J by 6 bases. The germline V gene encodes CDR1 KGHSH and CDR2 LQKENI.

This chain joins TRBV12-3 or TRBV12-4 and TRBJ2-5, with 8 bases lining up with TRBD2. This CDR3 comprises 14 residues. After removal of 6 bases from V and 4 bases from J, the junction contained 7 bases not matched to a gene. The CDR3 bases are TGTGCCAGCAGACACGCGGGGGGCCGAGAGACCCAGTACTTC. Protein product: CASRHAGGRETQYF.

In this sample, this clonotype turned up many times. J is TRBJ1-5 and V is TRBV2, with a weak D call TRBD1 (5 bases). This CDR3 is 14 amino acids long. The germline CDR1 and CDR2 sequences are SNHLY and FYNNEI. V lost 4 bases, J lost 5 bases, and 12 bases lay in between. In nucleotides, the CDR3 is TGTGCCAGCAGTGCGGGGGGTTGGGATCAGCCCCAGCATTTT. It codes for CASSAGGWDQPQHF.

This clonotype was seen many times. The chain employs TRBV12-3 or TRBV12-4 and TRBJ2-5; D remains unclear. The germline V and J ends were trimmed by 6 bases and 5 bases, with 13 bases remaining between them. CDR3 size: 13 residues. CDR3 coding DNA: TGTGCCAGCAGCTCAGACTTTGGTGAGACCCAGTACTTC. Translated, it gives CASSSDFGETQYF.

J is TRBJ1-2 and V is TRBV15, with 8 bases identical to TRBD1. Trimming took 2 bases from V and 6 from J; bases not matched to a gene: 14. The CDR3 is 17 residues long. Germline CDR1 is LNHNV and CDR2 is YYDKDF (reference sequence). CDR3 DNA sequence: TGTGCCACCAGCAGACTCTGGACAGGGTTGGTGGACCATGGCTACACCTTC. Protein product: CATSRLWTGLVDHGYTF.